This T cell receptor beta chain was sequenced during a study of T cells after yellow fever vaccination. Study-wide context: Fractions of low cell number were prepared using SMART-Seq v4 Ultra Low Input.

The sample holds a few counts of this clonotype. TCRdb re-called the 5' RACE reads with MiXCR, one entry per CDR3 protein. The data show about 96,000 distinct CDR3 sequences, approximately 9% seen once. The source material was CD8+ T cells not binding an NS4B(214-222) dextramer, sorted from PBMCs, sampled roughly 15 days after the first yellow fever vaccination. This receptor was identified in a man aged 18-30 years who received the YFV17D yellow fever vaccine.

CDR3 bases: TGCGCCAGCAGCCAACTGAACGGTTATAATGAAAAACTGTTTTTT. It codes for CASSQLNGYNEKLFF. The gene calls are TRBV4-3 and TRBJ1-4; D remains unclear. V was cut by 2 bases and J by 4 bases, with 11 bases left in between. The length of the CDR3 is 15 residues. Germline-derived CDR1 and CDR2 are LGHNA and YSLEER.